These T cell receptor beta chains were read from a single sample in a study of blood T cell repertoires in COVID-19. TCRdb's table, derived via immunoSEQ multiplex PCR, lists solely in-frame clones and lacks some. Of 180,000 or so clones in the sample, about 83% were seen once. Sequenced sample: peripheral blood. These TCRs come from a person aged 65 to 85 with COVID-19, enrolled during active disease. Both conserved end residues are part of each CDR3. D genes are given only for firm matches. Only part of the rows carry a size: once, few, many, or a class if the clone is expanded.

CDR3 protein: CASSLGSRTGQDQYF
CDR3 DNA: TGTGCCAGCAGCTTAGGATCTAGGACAGGTCAAGATCAGTACTTC
D gene: TRBD1
J gene: TRBJ2-7
V gene: TRBV7-8
clone size: once

CDR3 protein: CSARGGAWSSSGGYTF
CDR3 DNA: TGCAGCGCCCGAGGGGGGGCCTGGTCCTCCAGTGGTGGCTACACCTTC
D gene: NA
J gene: TRBJ1-2
V gene: TRBV29-1
clone size: NA

CDR3 protein: CASSFLFLWDRVETF
CDR3 DNA: TGTGCCAGCAGCTTCTTGTTCTTGTGGGACAGGGTCGAAACCTTC
D gene: TRBD1
J gene: TRBJ1-2
V gene: TRBV5-5
clone size: NA

CDR3 protein: CASSPDSRKLFF
CDR3 DNA: TGCGCCAGCAGCCCGGACAGCCGAAAGCTGTTTTTT
D gene: NA
J gene: TRBJ1-4
V gene: TRBV4-1
clone size: NA

CDR3 protein: CASSPLGLAEQFF
CDR3 DNA: TGTGCCAGCTCACCATTGGGACTAGCGGAGCAGTTCTTC
D gene: TRBD2
J gene: TRBJ2-1
V gene: TRBV18
clone size: NA

CDR3 protein: CASSDYLEDTQYF
CDR3 DNA: TGCGCCAGCAGTGATTACCTAGAGGATACGCAGTATTTT
D gene: NA
J gene: TRBJ2-3
V gene: TRBV10-2
clone size: NA

CDR3 protein: CASSPPTLSNQPQHF
CDR3 DNA: TGTGCCAGCTCACCACCGACACTTAGCAATCAGCCCCAGCATTTT
D gene: NA
J gene: TRBJ1-5
V gene: TRBV18
clone size: NA

CDR3 protein: CAILGLKSNSYEQYF
CDR3 DNA: TGTGCCATCTTGGGGCTAAAAAGTAACTCCTACGAGCAGTACTTC
D gene: NA
J gene: TRBJ2-7
V gene: TRBV10-3
clone size: few

CDR3 protein: CATSERRQGKETQYF
CDR3 DNA: TGTGCCACCAGTGAAAGAAGACAGGGAAAAGAGACCCAGTACTTC
D gene: TRBD1
J gene: TRBJ2-5
V gene: TRBV24-1
clone size: NA

CDR3 protein: CASRTTTGRGARQPQHF
CDR3 DNA: TGTGCCAGCAGAACCACCACGGGGCGGGGGGCGAGGCAGCCCCAGCATTTT
D gene: NA
J gene: TRBJ1-5
V gene: TRBV28
clone size: NA

CDR3 protein: CASGGWETQYF
CDR3 DNA: TGTGCCAGTGGAGGGTGGGAGACCCAGTACTTC
D gene: NA
J gene: TRBJ2-5
V gene: TRBV19
clone size: few

CDR3 protein: CASSFGGRLNTEAFF
CDR3 DNA: TGTGCCAGCAGCTTTGGGGGCCGGTTAAACACTGAAGCTTTCTTT
D gene: NA
J gene: TRBJ1-1
V gene: TRBV5-6
clone size: NA

CDR3 protein: CASSPRVAGAHEQYF
CDR3 DNA: TGTGCCAGCAGTCCACGGGTAGCGGGGGCCCACGAGCAGTACTTC
D gene: TRBD2
J gene: TRBJ2-7
V gene: TRBV28
clone size: NA

CDR3 protein: CASRKTGTSTDTQYF
CDR3 DNA: TGTGCCAGCAGAAAAACCGGGACTAGCACAGATACGCAGTATTTT
D gene: NA
J gene: TRBJ2-3
V gene: TRBV6-5
clone size: few

CDR3 protein: CASSLALKGAAGELFF
CDR3 DNA: TGTGCCAGCAGCTTGGCCCTGAAGGGGGCCGCCGGGGAGCTGTTTTTT
D gene: TRBD1
J gene: TRBJ2-2
V gene: TRBV5-5
clone size: NA

CDR3 protein: CASSQRTGGYYGYTF
CDR3 DNA: TGCGCCAGCAGCCAGAGGACAGGGGGCTACTATGGCTACACCTTC
D gene: TRBD1
J gene: TRBJ1-2
V gene: TRBV4-3
clone size: once

CDR3 protein: CASSVAGDYGYTF
CDR3 DNA: TGTGCCAGCAGCGTGGCCGGAGACTATGGCTACACCTTC
D gene: NA
J gene: TRBJ1-2
V gene: TRBV11-2
clone size: NA

CDR3 protein: CASSKEVQETQYF
CDR3 DNA: TGCGCCAGCAGCAAAGAGGTACAAGAGACCCAGTACTTC
D gene: NA
J gene: TRBJ2-5
V gene: TRBV5-1
clone size: NA

CDR3 protein: CAWRGGHNTEAFF
CDR3 DNA: TGTGCCTGGAGGGGAGGGCACAACACTGAAGCTTTCTTT
D gene: NA
J gene: TRBJ1-1
V gene: TRBV30
clone size: once

CDR3 protein: CASSRDTGNTIYF
CDR3 DNA: TGTGCCAGTAGCAGGGACACTGGAAACACCATATATTTT
D gene: NA
J gene: TRBJ1-3
V gene: TRBV19
clone size: NA

CDR3 protein: CASNPEPSQETQYF
CDR3 DNA: TGTGCCAGCAACCCCGAGCCGTCCCAAGAGACCCAGTACTTC
D gene: NA
J gene: TRBJ2-5
V gene: TRBV6-2/TRBV6-3
clone size: NA

CDR3 protein: CASSITREAHGVIVF
CDR3 DNA: TGTGCCAGTAGTATCACCCGGGAGGCGCATGGGGTGATAGTCTTT
D gene: NA
J gene: TRBJ1-1
V gene: TRBV19
clone size: NA

CDR3 protein: CASSLAAVQSGELFF
CDR3 DNA: TGTGCCAGCAGCTTAGCGGCGGTCCAGTCCGGGGAGCTGTTTTTT
D gene: NA
J gene: TRBJ2-2
V gene: TRBV7-2
clone size: NA

CDR3 protein: CASSPMGRAGDEQFF
CDR3 DNA: TGTGCCAGCAGTCCGATGGGGAGGGCCGGGGATGAGCAGTTCTTC
D gene: TRBD2
J gene: TRBJ2-1
V gene: TRBV6-4
clone size: NA

CDR3 protein: CASSSMSTGSTDTQYF
CDR3 DNA: TGTGCCAGCAGCTCCATGTCGACAGGGAGCACAGATACGCAGTATTTT
D gene: TRBD1
J gene: TRBJ2-3
V gene: TRBV28
clone size: NA

CDR3 protein: CASGPSGSGGTQYF
CDR3 DNA: TGTGCCAGCGGGCCATCTGGTAGCGGGGGGACCCAGTACTTC
D gene: TRBD2
J gene: TRBJ2-5
V gene: TRBV7-8
clone size: NA

CDR3 protein: CASSRLADPSEQYF
CDR3 DNA: TGCGCCAGCAGCAGACTAGCGGACCCTAGCGAGCAGTACTTC
D gene: TRBD2
J gene: TRBJ2-7
V gene: TRBV5-1
clone size: NA

CDR3 protein: CASTPGQVAGELFF
CDR3 DNA: TGTGCCAGCACCCCGGGACAGGTGGCCGGGGAGCTGTTTTTT
D gene: TRBD1
J gene: TRBJ2-2
V gene: TRBV9
clone size: NA

CDR3 protein: CASSLIAGGTYEQYF
CDR3 DNA: TGTGCCAGCAGCTTGATTGCGGGAGGGACTTACGAGCAGTACTTC
D gene: TRBD2
J gene: TRBJ2-7
V gene: TRBV5-6
clone size: NA

CDR3 protein: CASSALAGGNQETQYF
CDR3 DNA: TGTGCCAGCAGCGCTTTAGCGGGGGGTAACCAAGAGACCCAGTACTTC
D gene: TRBD2
J gene: TRBJ2-5
V gene: TRBV9
clone size: NA

CDR3 protein: CASSQDRFGSGANVLTF
CDR3 DNA: TGTGCCAGCAGCCAAGATCGTTTCGGGTCTGGGGCCAACGTCCTGACTTTC
D gene: NA
J gene: TRBJ2-6
V gene: TRBV3-1/TRBV3-2
clone size: NA

CDR3 protein: CASSLTTGPYEQYF
CDR3 DNA: TGTGCCAGCAGCTTAACTACAGGCCCCTATGAGCAGTACTTC
D gene: NA
J gene: TRBJ2-7
V gene: TRBV7-2
clone size: NA

CDR3 protein: CASSLGKAGEQFF
CDR3 DNA: TGTGCCAGCAGCTTGGGGAAGGCGGGCGAGCAGTTCTTC
D gene: NA
J gene: TRBJ2-1
V gene: TRBV5-4
clone size: NA

CDR3 protein: CATSRVGGGTEAFF
CDR3 DNA: TGTGCCACCAGCAGAGTAGGGGGCGGCACTGAAGCTTTCTTT
D gene: TRBD1
J gene: TRBJ1-1
V gene: TRBV15
clone size: NA

CDR3 protein: CASSPRLADYSGANVLTF
CDR3 DNA: TGTGCCAGCAGTCCCAGACTAGCGGACTACTCTGGGGCCAACGTCCTGACTTTC
D gene: TRBD2
J gene: TRBJ2-6
V gene: TRBV27
clone size: NA

CDR3 protein: CASSFVPSLAGGPTDTQYF
CDR3 DNA: TGCGCCAGCAGCTTTGTCCCCTCTTTAGCGGGGGGACCCACAGATACGCAGTATTTT
D gene: TRBD2
J gene: TRBJ2-3
V gene: TRBV5-1
clone size: NA

CDR3 protein: CASSTPRDRISRDNQPQHF
CDR3 DNA: TGTGCCAGCAGCACACCCCGGGACAGAATAAGTCGTGACAATCAGCCCCAGCATTTT
D gene: TRBD1
J gene: TRBJ1-5
V gene: TRBV6-2/TRBV6-3
clone size: NA

CDR3 protein: CASNMDRNNQPQHF
CDR3 DNA: TGTGCCAGCAACATGGACAGGAACAATCAGCCCCAGCATTTT
D gene: TRBD1
J gene: TRBJ1-5
V gene: TRBV2
clone size: once

CDR3 protein: CASSQDAGPSSNEQFF
CDR3 DNA: TGCGCCAGCAGCCAAGATGCGGGTCCCTCCTCCAATGAGCAGTTCTTC
D gene: NA
J gene: TRBJ2-1
V gene: TRBV4-3
clone size: NA

CDR3 protein: CAWSVNRKHSGNTIYF
CDR3 DNA: TGTGCCTGGAGTGTAAACAGGAAACACTCTGGAAACACCATATATTTT
D gene: NA
J gene: TRBJ1-3
V gene: TRBV30
clone size: NA

CDR3 protein: CASSTRGSGNREQFF
CDR3 DNA: TGTGCCAGCAGCACCCGGGGTAGCGGGAACAGGGAGCAGTTCTTC
D gene: TRBD2
J gene: TRBJ2-1
V gene: TRBV7-2
clone size: few

CDR3 protein: CASSHGTAISYEQYF
CDR3 DNA: TGTGCCAGCAGCCACGGGACTGCGATCTCCTACGAGCAGTACTTC
D gene: NA
J gene: TRBJ2-7
V gene: TRBV4-2
clone size: NA

CDR3 protein: CASSLSRDRGDHEQFF
CDR3 DNA: TGTGCCAGCAGCTTAAGCCGGGACAGGGGGGACCATGAGCAGTTCTTC
D gene: TRBD1
J gene: TRBJ2-1
V gene: TRBV7-3
clone size: NA

CDR3 protein: CASSSPGQGAWEQYF
CDR3 DNA: TGTGCCAGCAGCTCACCGGGACAGGGGGCATGGGAGCAGTACTTC
D gene: TRBD1
J gene: TRBJ2-7
V gene: TRBV7-9
clone size: NA

CDR3 protein: CASSVRFEVNEQFF
CDR3 DNA: TGTGCCAGCAGCGTAAGATTCGAGGTCAATGAGCAGTTCTTC
D gene: NA
J gene: TRBJ2-1
V gene: TRBV9
clone size: NA

CDR3 protein: CASIRSAGGPTGELFF
CDR3 DNA: TGTGCCAGCATAAGGAGCGCGGGAGGGCCCACCGGGGAGCTGTTTTTT
D gene: TRBD2
J gene: TRBJ2-2
V gene: TRBV6-6
clone size: NA

CDR3 protein: CASSFSAGSSYNEQFF
CDR3 DNA: TGTGCCAGCAGCTTTAGTGCGGGGAGCTCCTACAATGAGCAGTTCTTC
D gene: NA
J gene: TRBJ2-1
V gene: TRBV7-3
clone size: once

CDR3 protein: CASSLYSPGYSNSPLHF
CDR3 DNA: TGTGCCAGCAGTTTATATTCGCCGGGGTATTCTAATTCACCCCTCCACTTT
D gene: NA
J gene: TRBJ1-6
V gene: TRBV28
clone size: NA

CDR3 protein: CASSFQITGELFF
CDR3 DNA: TGTGCCAGCAGCTTCCAGATCACCGGGGAGCTGTTTTTT
D gene: NA
J gene: TRBJ2-2
V gene: TRBV5-5
clone size: NA

CDR3 protein: CASSLGTLAYEQYF
CDR3 DNA: TGTGCCAGCAGTCTAGGGACTCTTGCCTACGAGCAGTACTTC
D gene: NA
J gene: TRBJ2-7
V gene: TRBV27
clone size: NA

CDR3 protein: CASSLEAGTGFRDGYTF
CDR3 DNA: TGCGCCAGCAGCTTGGAAGCCGGGACAGGTTTCCGAGATGGCTACACCTTC
D gene: TRBD1
J gene: TRBJ1-2
V gene: TRBV5-1
clone size: NA

CDR3 protein: CASKTGNSNNEQFF
CDR3 DNA: TGTGCCAGCAAGACAGGGAACTCCAACAATGAGCAGTTCTTC
D gene: TRBD1
J gene: TRBJ2-1
V gene: TRBV3-1/TRBV3-2
clone size: NA

CDR3 protein: CASSLAGTSGGASNEQFF
CDR3 DNA: TGTGCCAGCAGCTTAGCTGGGACTAGCGGGGGGGCCTCGAATGAGCAGTTCTTC
D gene: TRBD2
J gene: TRBJ2-1
V gene: TRBV7-2
clone size: NA

CDR3 protein: CASSQISFSGSRETQYF
CDR3 DNA: TGTGCCAGCAGCCAGATTTCCTTTAGCGGGAGCCGAGAGACCCAGTACTTC
D gene: TRBD2
J gene: TRBJ2-5
V gene: TRBV14
clone size: NA

CDR3 protein: CASSYSLDLGTEAFF
CDR3 DNA: TGTGCCAGCAGTTACTCTTTGGACTTGGGCACTGAAGCTTTCTTT
D gene: NA
J gene: TRBJ1-1
V gene: TRBV6-5
clone size: once